The next 16 T cell receptor beta chains were all read from a single sample in a study of cytomegalovirus exposure and HLA in healthy donors. Vbeta (60) and Jbeta (13) primers were used in the PCR. The data were produced by immunoSEQ multiplex PCR, yet TCRdb's version contains in-frame clones alone and is incomplete. The sample shows under 55,000 clones, approximately 70% of them seen only once. The material sequenced was PBMCs. All receptors derive from a man in his late teens or twenties in good health and CMV-seronegative.

The chain joins TRBV7-9 to TRBJ2-7; the match to TRBD1 covers 10 bases. V shed 5 bases, J shed 4 bases, and the junction held 8 bases outside the gene matches. Germline-derived CDR1 and CDR2 are SEHNR and FQNEAQ (reference sequence). The CDR3 extends over 15 amino acids. CDR3 loop: CASSQRQGAAYEQYF. The DNA of the CDR3 is TGTGCCAGCAGCCAAAGACAGGGGGCTGCTTACGAGCAGTACTTC.

This clone was counted only a few times. The chain couples TRBV7-8 to TRBJ2-7; 9 bases are shared with TRBD2. This CDR3 has 15 amino acids. Trimming cost V 4 bases and J 1 base; bases outside gene matches: 5. Germline-derived CDR1 and CDR2 are SGHVS and FQNEAQ. The CDR3 DNA reads as TGTGCCAGCAGCTCAGGACTAGCGAAGTCCTACGAGCAGTACTTC. It is translated as CASSSGLAKSYEQYF.

This clone turned up a few times. CDR3 residues: CASSPPGNTEAFF. The CDR3 nucleotides read TGTGCCAGCAGTCCCCCAGGTAACACTGAAGCTTTCTTT. The rearrangement joins TRBV28 to TRBJ1-1; D is unclear. The V end lost 5 bases, the J end lost 2 bases, and 9 bases lay between the germline ends. CDR1 is MDHEN and CDR2 is SYDVKM in the germline V gene. There are 13 residues in the CDR3.

The rearrangement links TRBV29-1 to TRBJ2-7, with TRBD1 matching over 7 bases. The CDR3 loop spans 12 amino acids. Germline CDR1 SQVTM, CDR2 ANQGSEA. CDR3 sequence reads: CSTRDSSYEQYF. The CDR3 DNA sequence: TGCAGTACCCGGGACAGCTCCTACGAGCAGTACTTC.

The chain is built from TRBV2 and TRBJ2-6, with D unclear. The CDR3 loop spans 12 amino acids. Germline-derived CDR1 and CDR2 are SNHLY and FYNNEI. V lost 8 bases to trimming and J lost 4 bases, with 6 bases between them. The CDR3 nucleotides read TGTGCCAGCGTGGCAGGGGCCAACGTCCTGACTTTC. Translating gives CASVAGANVLTF. Variable domain in full (rest from reference TRBV2 and TRBJ2-6): EPEVTQTPSHQVTQMGQEVILRCVPISNHLYFYWYRQILGQKVEFLVSFYNNEISEKSEIFDDQFSVERPDGSNFTLKIRSTKLEDSAMYFCASVAGANVLTFGAGSRLTVL.

V is TRBV11-3 and J is TRBJ1-1; the D is unclear. From germline, CDR1 is SGHNT and CDR2 YENEEA. Deletions cut 1 base from V and 6 bases from J, with 9 bases between. This CDR3 region has 13 residues. CDR3 sequence reads: CASSLVRGSEAFF. DNA for the CDR3: TGTGCCAGCAGCTTAGTCCGGGGTTCTGAAGCTTTCTTT. The full variable domain, rest sourced from reference TRBV11-3 and TRBJ1-1, is EAGVVQSPRYKIIEKKQPVAFWCNPISGHNTLYWYLQNLGQGPELLIRYENEEAVDDSQLPKDRFSAERLKGVDSTLKIQPAELGDSAVYLCASSLVRGSEAFFGQGTRLTVV.

This chain links TRBV10-2 with TRBJ2-2, with 9 bases identical to TRBD2. The CDR3 has 14 residues. Looked up from germline, CDR1 is WSHSY and CDR2 is SAAADI. The junction had 2 bases not matched to a gene; V was cut back by 8 bases and J by 1 base. The CDR3 region is CASRAGGNTGELFF. The CDR3 DNA is TGCGCCAGCCGAGCGGGAGGGAACACCGGGGAGCTGTTTTTT.

The V gene is TRBV30, the J gene TRBJ2-3; D possibly corresponds to TRBD2 (5 bases). The V end was cut by 5 bases, the J end by 6 bases, with 18 bases between. Germline V gives CDR1 GTSNPN, CDR2 SVGIG (reference sequence). The CDR3 extends over 14 amino acids. CDR3 nucleotide sequence: TGTGCCTGGGTGGGCCGGCCCAAGCGGGATACGCAGTATTTT. Protein product: CAWVGRPKRDTQYF.

This chain joins TRBV15 and TRBJ1-5; 7 nucleotides line up with TRBD1. With V trimmed by 0 bases and J by 9 bases, 5 bases remained unmatched. Germline V gene sequence: CDR1 LNHNV, CDR2 YYDKDF (reference sequence). The CDR3 is made up of 14 amino acids. CDR3 bases: TGTGCCACCAGCAGAGAGACAGGGAGTCGGCCCCAGCATTTT. Translation gives CATSRETGSRPQHF.

The chain links TRBV7-9 to TRBJ2-5, with 7 bases lining up with TRBD1. The J call may be mistaken, given a closer DNA end match to TRBJ2-7. The germline V gene encodes CDR1 SEHNR and CDR2 FQNEAQ (reference sequence). The CDR3 totals 14 residues. CDR3 residues: CASSPETGRYEQYF. CDR3 bases: TGTGCCAGCAGCCCCGAGACAGGGCGCTACGAGCAGTACTTC.

In its sample, this clone was seen once. This chain links TRBV4-3 with TRBJ2-7; 7 positions agree with TRBD1. Trimming removed 1 base from V and 3 bases from J; junction bases left unmatched: 6. Germline V gives CDR1 LGHNA, CDR2 YSLEER. This CDR3 region has 15 residues. The CDR3 spells CASSQVVTGRYEQYF. For the CDR3, the DNA is TGCGCCAGCAGCCAAGTGGTGACAGGGCGCTACGAGCAGTACTTC.

The chain combines TRBV9 with TRBJ2-3, with TRBD2 as a possible D gene (6 bases). Trimming took 0 bases from V and 7 from J, leaving 9 bases between them. Germline values: CDR1 SGDLS, CDR2 YYNGEE. There are 13 residues in the CDR3. In DNA, the CDR3 is TGTGCCAGCAGCGTAGTGGGGGACTATACGCAGTATTTT. Its translation: CASSVVGDYTQYF.

The gene calls are TRBV4-1 and TRBJ1-5; 8 nucleotides match TRBD1. The germline V gene encodes CDR1 MGHRA and CDR2 YSYEKL. The ends lost 5 bases at V and 1 base at J; junction bases unmatched: 10. There are 17 residues in the CDR3. The CDR3 is CASSEDRVGLSNQPQHF. CDR3 bases: TGCGCCAGCAGCGAGGACAGGGTGGGTTTGAGCAATCAGCCCCAGCATTTT.

The V call is TRBV11-2, the J call TRBJ2-3; 10 bases map to TRBD2. Per the germline V gene, CDR1 is SGHAT and CDR2 is FQNNGV. Trimming cost V 5 bases and J 1 base; bases outside gene matches: 9. The CDR3 sequence is 17 residues long. The CDR3 DNA sequence: TGTGCCAGCAGCCCTTCCATAGCGGGAGGAGGCACAGATACGCAGTATTTT. Translating gives CASSPSIAGGGTDTQYF. Looking up the rest from reference TRBV11-2 and TRBJ2-3 gives the full variable domain: EAGVAQSPRYKIIEKRQSVAFWCNPISGHATLYWYQQILGQGPKLLIQFQNNGVVDDSQLPKDRFSAERLKGVDSTLKIQPAKLEDSAVYLCASSPSIAGGGTDTQYFGPGTRLTVL.

The V call is TRBV4-3, the J call TRBJ2-7, with D unresolved. CDR1 LGHNA and CDR2 YSLEER come from the germline V gene. V was clipped by 8 bases and J by 0 bases, with 8 bases between them. The CDR3 loop spans 12 amino acids. The CDR3 DNA reads TGCGCCAGCCTTTCCCCCTCCTACGAGCAGTACTTC. Protein sequence: CASLSPSYEQYF.

V is TRBV9 and J is TRBJ1-3; D is unresolved. V gave up 0 bases and J gave up 0 bases, with 7 bases separating them. The CDR3 totals 15 residues. From germline, CDR1 is SGDLS and CDR2 YYNGEE. CDR3 region: CASSVEPVSGNTIYF. In nucleotides, the CDR3 is TGTGCCAGCAGCGTAGAGCCGGTCTCTGGAAACACCATATATTTT.